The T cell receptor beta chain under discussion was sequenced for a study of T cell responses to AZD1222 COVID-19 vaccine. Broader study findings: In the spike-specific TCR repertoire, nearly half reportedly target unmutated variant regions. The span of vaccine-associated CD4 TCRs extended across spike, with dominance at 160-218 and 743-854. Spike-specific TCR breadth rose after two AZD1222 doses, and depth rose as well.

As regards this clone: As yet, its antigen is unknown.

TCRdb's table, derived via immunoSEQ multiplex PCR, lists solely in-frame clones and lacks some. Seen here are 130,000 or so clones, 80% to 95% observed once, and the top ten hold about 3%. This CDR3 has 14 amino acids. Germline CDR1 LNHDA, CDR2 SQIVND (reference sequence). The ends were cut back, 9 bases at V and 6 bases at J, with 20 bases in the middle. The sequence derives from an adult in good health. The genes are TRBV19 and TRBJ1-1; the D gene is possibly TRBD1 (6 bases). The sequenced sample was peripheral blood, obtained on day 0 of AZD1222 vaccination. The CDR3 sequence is CASVGQNLEAEAFF. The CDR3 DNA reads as TGTGCCAGCGTTGGACAGAACCTTGAAGCTGAAGCTTTCTTT. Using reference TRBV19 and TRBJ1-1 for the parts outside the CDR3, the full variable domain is DGGITQSPKYLFRKEGQNVTLSCEQNLNHDAMYWYRQDPGQGLRLIYYSQIVNDFQKGDIAEGYSVSREKKESFPLTVTSAQKNPTAFYLCASVGQNLEAEAFFGQGTRLTVV.